The subject of this entry is one T cell receptor (beta chain). This specimen comes from a study of blood T cell repertoires in COVID-19. Across the whole study: T cells, B-cell-depleted T cells, or PBMCs provided the cDNA or gDNA that served as material.

V lost 3 bases, J lost 6 bases, and 3 bases stayed unmatched. This CDR3 spans 14 amino acids. CDR1 and CDR2 from the germline V gene are SGHTA and FQGNSA. The assay was immunoSEQ multiplex PCR, and TCRdb's table has in-frame clones only and misses some. The sample has about 98,000 clones, roughly 82% seen once. This TCR was sampled from an older man with active or convalescent COVID-19. The J gene is TRBJ2-1, the V gene TRBV7-2, with 9 bases fitting TRBD2. The sequencing sample was made of peripheral blood. CDR3 nucleotides: TGTGCCAGCAGCTTGGGGACTAGCATCAATGAGCAGTTCTTC. As protein: CASSLGTSINEQFF.